This T cell receptor beta chain was identified in a study of regulatory T cells in long-lasting Graves disease. Per germline, CDR1 SGHAT and CDR2 FQDESV (reference sequence). The CDR3 is 14 residues long. V lost 5 bases and J lost 6, with 17 bases in between. Investigators prepared the TCR beta libraries by applying iRepertoire HTBI primers and Arm-PCR of CDR3 regions. TCRdb independently ran MiXCR on the multiplex PCR reads; one entry per CDR3 protein. The sample includes some 500,000 distinct CDR3 sequences, about 13% of them seen just once. There are many counts of this clonotype. Time point here: newly diagnosed GD, antithyroid drugs for less than 3 months. TCR sequences were obtained from RNA taken from PBMCs. EDTA tubes held 8 to 10 milliliters of peripheral blood from each patient. In addition, the sample was reused for a study of T cells in Graves' hyperthyroidism and ophthalmopathy. That work contributes: Stability of Graves' hyperthyroidism was defined as absent ophthalmopathy progression within 18 months. First-round RT-PCR with HTBI primers amplified the TCR CDR3 region.

The source is a man aged 25 to 45 with Graves disease. This specimen was peripheral blood mononuclear cells (PBMCs), taken at new diagnosis, from a patient treated with antithyroid drugs. The chain joins TRBV11-1 to TRBJ2-7, with D hard to call. The CDR3 protein is CASSPQDFSPEQYF. The CDR3 DNA reads TGTGCCAGCAGCCCCCAAGACTTTTCACCCGAGCAGTACTTC.